These 8 T cell receptor beta chains were sequenced from one sample in a study of CD8+CD57+ T cells in acquired aplastic anemia. Patients chosen for sequencing had shown CD8+CD57+ cell expansion by flow cytometry. Genomic DNA provided the template from which TCR beta VDJ and CDR3 profiles were obtained. TCRdb reprocessed the reads with MiXCR, giving one entry per CDR3 protein. The sample yields some 200,000 distinct CDR3 sequences, 48% seen once. Input material: sorted CD4+, CD8+, or CD8+CD57+ T cells (not recorded which) from PBMCs. Every receptor here comes from a human donor with aplastic anemia.

This chain joins TRBV29-1 and TRBJ2-1, with TRBD2 matching 9 bases. Germline V CDR1 and CDR2: SQVTM, ANQGSEA. V dropped 3 bases and J dropped 12; count of bases not matched to a gene: 12. The CDR3 sequence is 14 residues long. The CDR3 region has the DNA TGCAGCGTTGAGGCGGGAGGGCTCCGAGGCGCGCAGTTCTTC. Amino acids: CSVEAGGLRGAQFF.

This clonotype has just a few counts. The chain couples TRBV4-2 to TRBJ2-4; 15 nucleotides match TRBD2. This CDR3 is built from 18 residues. Germline trimming cut 3 bases from V and 3 bases from J; bases unmatched to any gene: 6. The germline gives CDR1 LGHNA, CDR2 YNFKEQ. The DNA of the CDR3 is TGTGCCAGCAGCCATCTCGGGACTAGCGGGAGGAGCAAAAACATTCAGTACTTC. This gives the protein CASSHLGTSGRSKNIQYF.

This clonotype was seen many times. The chain combines TRBV5-5 with TRBJ1-1, with a possible D match to TRBD1 (6 bases). There are 13 residues in the CDR3. Germline loops: CDR1 SGHKS, CDR2 YYEKEE (reference sequence). The V and J ends lost 4 bases and 10 bases respectively, with 17 bases between them. The DNA of the CDR3 is TGTGCCAGCAGCCAGGCGAACAGGGAAGGAGCTTTCTTT. Its translation: CASSQANREGAFF. Based on the CDR3 plus reference TRBV5-5 and TRBJ1-1, the full variable domain is DAGVTQSPTHLIKTRGQQVTLRCSPISGHKSVSWYQQVLGQGPQFIFQYYEKEERGRGNFPDRFSARQFPNYSSELNVNALLLGDSALYLCASSQANREGAFFGQGTRLTVV.

This clonotype was seen at least ten times. It is likely a read error, because the conserved phenylalanine at the end of the CDR3 is missing. The chain links TRBV19 to TRBJ2-7; TRBD2 matches at 7 bases. The CDR3 covers 15 residues. The J segment lost 1 base and the V segment lost 3 bases, leaving 6 bases of the junction unmatched. CDR1 and CDR2 (germline): LNHDA, SQIVND (reference sequence). CDR3 loop: CASSMVAGLSYEQYL. The CDR3 bases are TGTGCCAGTAGTATGGTAGCGGGTTTATCCTACGAGCAGTACCTC.

This clonotype appeared a single time. This rearrangement joins TRBV20-1 to TRBJ2-3; D is unresolved. Germline assignment: CDR1 DFQATT and CDR2 SNEGSKA (reference sequence). Trimming removed 0 bases at V and 8 bases at J, with 9 bases between. The CDR3 totals 12 residues. The CDR3 here is CSAREGESTQYF. The CDR3 bases are TGCAGTGCTAGAGAGGGCGAATCTACGCAGTATTTT.

This chain connects TRBV5-6 to TRBJ2-7; TRBD2 matches 14 bases. With V trimmed by 3 bases and J by 5 bases, 4 bases remained unmatched. Germline V gene sequence: CDR1 SGHDT, CDR2 YYEEEE. This CDR3 region has 15 residues. The CDR3 spells CASSSGTSGRDEQYF. DNA of the CDR3: TGTGCCAGCAGCTCGGGGACTAGCGGGAGAGACGAGCAGTACTTC.

In its sample, this clonotype was seen once. The rearrangement uses TRBV20-1 and TRBJ1-2; a possible D gene is TRBD1 (6 bases). The length of the CDR3 is 14 residues. The V gene's germline CDR1 is DFQATT and CDR2 SNEGSKA (reference sequence). V gave up 3 bases and J gave up 9 bases, with 20 bases separating them. The DNA for the CDR3 is TGCAGTGCTAGTCTAGAGGGACAAGGGGATCGCTACACCTTC. As protein: CSASLEGQGDRYTF.

The rearrangement links TRBV7-6 to TRBJ1-4; possibly TRBD1 for D (6 bases). The ends were cut back, 3 bases at V and 2 bases at J, with 10 bases in the middle. The CDR3 runs to 15 residues. Looked up from germline, CDR1 is SGHVS and CDR2 is FNYEAQ. CDR3: CASSLGTSTNEKLFF. As DNA, the CDR3 is TGTGCCAGCAGCTTGGGGACAAGCACTAATGAAAAACTGTTTTTT. The complete variable domain, with remaining parts taken from reference TRBV7-6 and TRBJ1-4, reads GAGVSQSPRYKVTKRGQDVALRCDPISGHVSLYWYRQALGQGPEFLTYFNYEAQQDKSGLPNDRFSAERPEGSISTLTIQRTEQRDSAMYRCASSLGTSTNEKLFFGSGTQLSVL.